What follows describes a single T cell receptor (beta chain). Its target is not known. Clones were sequenced by immunoSEQ multiplex PCR, and TCRdb holds only the in-frame ones, with some missing. The sample holds fewer than 110,000 clones, about 86% seen once. The data were obtained in a study of T cell responses to AZD1222 COVID-19 vaccine. At the level of the study: Second-dose recipients at about 4 or about 12 weeks were treated as one pooled group. Overall study findings and caveats: Nearly half of spike-specific TCRs reportedly target unmutated variant regions. Just a handful of AZD1222 recipients tested seropositive at baseline.

CDR3 size: 16 residues. Germline V CDR1 and CDR2: MGHRA, YSYEKL. The junction had 9 bases not matched to a gene; V was cut back by 7 bases and J by 2 bases. The chain links TRBV4-1 to TRBJ2-3; 10 bases agree with TRBD2. Sequenced here: peripheral blood, sampled on day 0 of AZD1222 vaccination. The clonotype originates from an adult in good health. CDR3 nucleotides: TGCGCCAGCAAATCTTTAGCGGGAGGACTCACAGATACGCAGTATTTT. It codes for CASKSLAGGLTDTQYF.